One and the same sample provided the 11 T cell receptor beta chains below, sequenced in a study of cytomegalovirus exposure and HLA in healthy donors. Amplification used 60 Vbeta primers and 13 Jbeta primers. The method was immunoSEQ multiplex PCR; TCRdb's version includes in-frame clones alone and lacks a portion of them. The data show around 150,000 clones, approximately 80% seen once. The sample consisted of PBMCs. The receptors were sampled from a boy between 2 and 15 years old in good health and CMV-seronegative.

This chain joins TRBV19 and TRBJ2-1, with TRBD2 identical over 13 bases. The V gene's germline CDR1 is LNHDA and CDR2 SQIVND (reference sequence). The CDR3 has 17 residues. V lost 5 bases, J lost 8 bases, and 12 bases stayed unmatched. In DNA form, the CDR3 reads TGTGCCAGTAGTCTTTTACCTGGGACTAGCGGGATCGATGAGCAGTTCTTC. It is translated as CASSLLPGTSGIDEQFF. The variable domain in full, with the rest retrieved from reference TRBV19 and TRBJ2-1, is DGGITQSPKYLFRKEGQNVTLSCEQNLNHDAMYWYRQDPGQGLRLIYYSQIVNDFQKGDIAEGYSVSREKKESFPLTVTSAQKNPTAFYLCASSLLPGTSGIDEQFFGPGTRLTVL.

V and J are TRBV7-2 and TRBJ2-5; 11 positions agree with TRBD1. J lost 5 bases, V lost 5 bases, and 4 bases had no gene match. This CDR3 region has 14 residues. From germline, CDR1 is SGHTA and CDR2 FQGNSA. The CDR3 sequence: CASSRDRGFETQYF. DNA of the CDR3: TGTGCCAGCAGCAGGGACAGGGGGTTCGAGACCCAGTACTTC.

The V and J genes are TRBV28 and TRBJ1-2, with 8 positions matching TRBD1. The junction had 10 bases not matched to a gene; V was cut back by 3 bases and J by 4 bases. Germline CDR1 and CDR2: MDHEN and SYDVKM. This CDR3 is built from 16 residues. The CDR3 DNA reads TGTGCCAGCAGTTTCTATATGCAGGGGGCTGGCTATGGCTACACCTTC. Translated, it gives CASSFYMQGAGYGYTF.

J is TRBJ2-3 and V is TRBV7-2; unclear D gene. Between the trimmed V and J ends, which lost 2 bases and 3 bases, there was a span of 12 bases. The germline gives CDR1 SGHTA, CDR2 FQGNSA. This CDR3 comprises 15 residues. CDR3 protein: CASSLLGRQTDTQYF. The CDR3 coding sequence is TGTGCCAGCAGCTTATTGGGCAGGCAGACAGATACGCAGTATTTT.

CDR3 sequence: CASSRNNEQFF. In DNA, the CDR3 is TGTGCCAGCAGCCGTAACAATGAGCAGTTCTTC. V usage is TRBV6-5 and J usage is TRBJ2-1; D is unclear. V gave up 6 bases and J gave up 5 bases, with 5 bases separating them. The CDR3 sequence is 11 residues long. The germline CDR1 and CDR2 sequences are MNHEY and SVGAGI.

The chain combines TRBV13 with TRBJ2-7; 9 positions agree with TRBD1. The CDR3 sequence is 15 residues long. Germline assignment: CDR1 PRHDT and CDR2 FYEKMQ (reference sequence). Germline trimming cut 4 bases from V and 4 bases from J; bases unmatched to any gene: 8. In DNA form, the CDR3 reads TGTGCCAGCAGCTCCGAGCCGGGACAGGGTTACGAGCAGTACTTC. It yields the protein CASSSEPGQGYEQYF.

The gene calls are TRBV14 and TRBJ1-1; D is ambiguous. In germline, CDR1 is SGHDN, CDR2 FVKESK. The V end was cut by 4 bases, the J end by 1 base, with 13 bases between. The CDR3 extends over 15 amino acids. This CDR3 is CASSPTKLANTEAFF. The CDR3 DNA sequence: TGTGCCAGCAGCCCGACTAAGTTGGCGAACACTGAAGCTTTCTTT.

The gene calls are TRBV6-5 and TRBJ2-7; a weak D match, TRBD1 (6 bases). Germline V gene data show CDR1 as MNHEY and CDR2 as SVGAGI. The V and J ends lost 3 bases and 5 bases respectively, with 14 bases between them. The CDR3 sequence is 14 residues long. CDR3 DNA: TGTGCCAGCAGTTATTTTTCAACAGGGAACGAGCAGTACTTC. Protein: CASSYFSTGNEQYF.

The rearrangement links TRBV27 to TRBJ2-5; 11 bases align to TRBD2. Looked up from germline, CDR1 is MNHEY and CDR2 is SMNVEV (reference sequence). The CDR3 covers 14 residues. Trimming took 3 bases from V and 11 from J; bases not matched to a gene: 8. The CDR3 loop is CASSFSLAGGEQYF. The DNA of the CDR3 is TGTGCCAGCAGTTTTTCGCTAGCGGGGGGTGAGCAGTACTTC.

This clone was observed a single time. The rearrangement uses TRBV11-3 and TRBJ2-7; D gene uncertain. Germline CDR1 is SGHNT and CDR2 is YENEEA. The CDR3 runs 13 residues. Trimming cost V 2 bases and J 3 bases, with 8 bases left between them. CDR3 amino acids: CASSLMSGYEQYF. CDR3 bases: TGTGCCAGCAGCTTAATGAGTGGCTACGAGCAGTACTTC.

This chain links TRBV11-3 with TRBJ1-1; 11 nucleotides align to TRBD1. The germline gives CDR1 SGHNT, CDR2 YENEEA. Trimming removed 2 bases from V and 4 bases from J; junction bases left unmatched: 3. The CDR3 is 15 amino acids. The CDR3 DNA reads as TGTGCCAGCAGCTTATCCGGGACAGGGGGCACTGAAGCTTTCTTT. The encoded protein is CASSLSGTGGTEAFF.